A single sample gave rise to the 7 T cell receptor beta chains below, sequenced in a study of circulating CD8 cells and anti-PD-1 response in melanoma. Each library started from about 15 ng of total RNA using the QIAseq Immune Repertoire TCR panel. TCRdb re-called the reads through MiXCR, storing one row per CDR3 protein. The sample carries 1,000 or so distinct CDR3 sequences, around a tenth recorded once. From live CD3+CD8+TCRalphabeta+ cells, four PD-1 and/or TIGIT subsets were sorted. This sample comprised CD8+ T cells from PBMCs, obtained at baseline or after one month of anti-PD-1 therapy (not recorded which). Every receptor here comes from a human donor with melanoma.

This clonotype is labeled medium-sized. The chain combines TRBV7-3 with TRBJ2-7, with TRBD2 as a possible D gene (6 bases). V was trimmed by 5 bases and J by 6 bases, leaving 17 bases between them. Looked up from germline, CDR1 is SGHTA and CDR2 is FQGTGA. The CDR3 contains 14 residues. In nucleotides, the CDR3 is TGTGCCAGCAGCCCCCACGGGCGGGGAGTCGAGCAGTACTTC. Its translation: CASSPHGRGVEQYF.

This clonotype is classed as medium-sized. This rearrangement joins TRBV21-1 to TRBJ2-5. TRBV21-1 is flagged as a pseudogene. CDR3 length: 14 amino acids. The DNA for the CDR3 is TGTGCCAGCAGCAAACTTGGGGTGGGAGAGACCCAGTACTTC. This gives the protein CASSKLGVGETQYF.

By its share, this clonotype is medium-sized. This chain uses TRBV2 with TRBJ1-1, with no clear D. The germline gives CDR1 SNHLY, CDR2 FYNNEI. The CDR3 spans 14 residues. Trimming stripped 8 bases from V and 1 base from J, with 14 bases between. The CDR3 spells CASEREWGNTEAFF. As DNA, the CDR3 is TGTGCCAGCGAAAGGGAGTGGGGGAACACTGAAGCTTTCTTT.

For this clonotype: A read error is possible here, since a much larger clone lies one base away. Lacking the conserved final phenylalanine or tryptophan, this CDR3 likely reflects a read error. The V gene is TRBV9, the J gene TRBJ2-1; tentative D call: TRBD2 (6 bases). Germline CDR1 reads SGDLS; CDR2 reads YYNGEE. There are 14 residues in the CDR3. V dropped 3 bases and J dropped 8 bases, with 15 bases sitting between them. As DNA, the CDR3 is TGTGCCAGCAGCGGACTAGGAGGGAACGATGAGCAGTTCTCC. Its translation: CASSGLGGNDEQFS.

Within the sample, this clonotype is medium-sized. The CDR3 region is CASSHYGLKTPYNSPLHF. CDR3 bases: TGTGCCAGCTCACACTACGGATTGAAGACACCTTATAATTCACCCCTCCACTTT. The J gene is TRBJ1-6, the V gene TRBV18; D is ambiguous. Trimming removed 4 bases at V and 4 bases at J, with 20 bases between. Germline assignment: CDR1 KGHSH and CDR2 LQKENI. CDR3 length equals 18 residues.

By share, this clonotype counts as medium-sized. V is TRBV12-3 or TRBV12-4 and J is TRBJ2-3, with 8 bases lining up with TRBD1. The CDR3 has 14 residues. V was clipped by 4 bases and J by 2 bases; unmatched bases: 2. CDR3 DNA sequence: TGTGCCAGCAGTTGGACAGGGCTCACAGATACGCAGTATTTT. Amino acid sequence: CASSWTGLTDTQYF.

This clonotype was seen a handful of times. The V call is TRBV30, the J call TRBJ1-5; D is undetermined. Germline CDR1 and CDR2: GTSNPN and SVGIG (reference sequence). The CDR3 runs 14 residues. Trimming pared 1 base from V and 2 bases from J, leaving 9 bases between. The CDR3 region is CAWSEDVGNQPQHF. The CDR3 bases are TGTGCCTGGAGTGAGGACGTGGGCAATCAGCCCCAGCATTTT.